This T cell receptor beta chain was sequenced in a study of T-cell reconstitution after alpha-beta-depleted transplantation in children (dated by TCRdb to about 2016). Background on the whole study: Using TCR repertoire profiling, the study quantitatively followed how T-cell immune reconstitution unfolded in children after TCRalphabeta/CD19-depleted allogeneic hematopoietic cell transplantation.

V has 0 bases trimmed and J has 8 bases trimmed; junction bases matching no gene number 17. The CDR3 measures 19 amino acids from cysteine to phenylalanine. The CDR3 DNA has 57 bases and is translated from base 1. CDR1 and CDR2 (SGHAT, FQDESV) derive from the germline V gene (reference sequence). The sample holds one count of this clonotype. No cognate antigen has been identified for it. A much larger clone differs from this one at a single base, so this may be a read error. The library was made by PCR. TCRdb names Illumina HiSeq 2500 as the instrument used. TCR libraries were prepared with molecular barcoding, using unique molecular identifiers to normalize TCRbeta repertoire quantification. TCRdb reanalyzed the raw reads on its own, using fastp at Q25 for trimming and MiXCR for clone calling, and kept in-frame beta chains. Every distinct CDR3 protein forms one entry, paired with its most common genes and DNA. This sample has over 150,000 distinct CDR3 sequences in its table, and roughly 7.5% of those were observed once. The ten largest clonotypes hold approximately 3% of the sample.

The source material was PBMCs from the stem cell graft donor, sampled from the stem cell graft. This TCR came from a human donor who donated a stem cell graft to a child with Wiskott-Aldrich syndrome. The V and J genes are TRBV11-1 and TRBJ2-1; the central 9 bases match TRBD1. The DNA is as follows: TGTGCCAGCAGCTTAGCCGTCTTGCCGGGACAGGGAGTGCAGGATGAGCAGTTCTTC. Its coded protein is CASSLAVLPGQGVQDEQFF.